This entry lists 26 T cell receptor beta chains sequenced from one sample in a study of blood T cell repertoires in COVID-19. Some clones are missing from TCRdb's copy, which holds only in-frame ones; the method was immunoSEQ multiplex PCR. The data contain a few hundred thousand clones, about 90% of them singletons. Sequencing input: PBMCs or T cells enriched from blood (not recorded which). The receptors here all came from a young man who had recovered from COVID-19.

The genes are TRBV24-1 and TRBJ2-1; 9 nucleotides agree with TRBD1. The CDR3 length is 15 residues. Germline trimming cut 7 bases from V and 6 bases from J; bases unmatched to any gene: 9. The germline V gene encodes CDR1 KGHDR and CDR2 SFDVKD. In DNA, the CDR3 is TGTGCCACCAGCCACTCGGGACAGGGCCTCAATGAGCAGTTCTTC. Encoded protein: CATSHSGQGLNEQFF.

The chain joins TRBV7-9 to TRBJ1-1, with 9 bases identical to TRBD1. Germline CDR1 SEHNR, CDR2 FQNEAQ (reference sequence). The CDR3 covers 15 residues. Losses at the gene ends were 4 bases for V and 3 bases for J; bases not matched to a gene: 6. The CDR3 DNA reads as TGTGCCAGCAGCTCACCGGGACAGGGTTACACTGAAGCTTTCTTT. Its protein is CASSSPGQGYTEAFF.

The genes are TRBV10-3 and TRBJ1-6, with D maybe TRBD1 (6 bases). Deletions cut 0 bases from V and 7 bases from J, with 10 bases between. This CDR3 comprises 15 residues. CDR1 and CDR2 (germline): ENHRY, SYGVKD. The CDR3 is CAISESRDTNSPLHF. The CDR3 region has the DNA TGTGCCATCAGTGAGTCCCGGGACACGAATTCACCCCTCCACTTT.

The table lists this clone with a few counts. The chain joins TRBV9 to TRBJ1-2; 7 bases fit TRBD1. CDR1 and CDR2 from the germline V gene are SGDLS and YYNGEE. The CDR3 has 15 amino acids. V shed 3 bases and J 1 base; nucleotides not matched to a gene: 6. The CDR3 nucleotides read TGTGCCAGCAGCGCTTACAGGGGTCTTAACTATGGCTACACCTTC. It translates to CASSAYRGLNYGYTF.

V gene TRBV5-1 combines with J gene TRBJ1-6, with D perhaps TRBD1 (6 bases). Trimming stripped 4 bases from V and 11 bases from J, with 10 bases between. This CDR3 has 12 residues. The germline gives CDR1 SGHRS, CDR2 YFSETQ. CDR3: CASSTGQTPLHF. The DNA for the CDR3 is TGCGCCAGCAGCACGGGACAAACACCCCTCCACTTT.

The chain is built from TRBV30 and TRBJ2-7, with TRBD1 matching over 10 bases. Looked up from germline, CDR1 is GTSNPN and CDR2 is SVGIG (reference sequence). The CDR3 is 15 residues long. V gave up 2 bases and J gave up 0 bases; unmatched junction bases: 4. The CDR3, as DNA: TGTGCCTGGAGTCACGGGACAGGGGTCTCCTACGAGCAGTACTTC. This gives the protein CAWSHGTGVSYEQYF. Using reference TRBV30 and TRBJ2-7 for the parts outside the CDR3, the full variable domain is SQTIHQWPATLVQPVGSPLSLECTVEGTSNPNLYWYRQAAGRGLQLLFYSVGIGQISSEVPQNLSASRPQDRQFILSSKKLLLSDSGFYLCAWSHGTGVSYEQYFGPGTRLTVT.

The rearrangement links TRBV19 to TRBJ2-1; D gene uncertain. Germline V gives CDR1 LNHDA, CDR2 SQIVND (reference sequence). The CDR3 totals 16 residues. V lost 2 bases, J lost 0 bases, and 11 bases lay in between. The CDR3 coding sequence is TGTGCCAGTAGTATAAGCCCTCGAGGCTCCTACAATGAGCAGTTCTTC. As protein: CASSISPRGSYNEQFF.

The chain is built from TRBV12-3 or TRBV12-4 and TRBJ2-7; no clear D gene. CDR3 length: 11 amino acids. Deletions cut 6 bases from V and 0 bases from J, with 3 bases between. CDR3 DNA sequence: TGTGCCAGCAGCTACTCCTACGAGCAGTACTTC. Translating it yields CASSYSYEQYF.

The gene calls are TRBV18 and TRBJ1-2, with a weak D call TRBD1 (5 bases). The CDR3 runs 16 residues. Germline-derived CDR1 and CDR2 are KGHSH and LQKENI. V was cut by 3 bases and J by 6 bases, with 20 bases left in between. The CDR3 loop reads CASSPYAGATGDGYTF. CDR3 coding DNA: TGTGCCAGCTCACCCTACGCCGGGGCAACGGGGGATGGCTACACCTTC.

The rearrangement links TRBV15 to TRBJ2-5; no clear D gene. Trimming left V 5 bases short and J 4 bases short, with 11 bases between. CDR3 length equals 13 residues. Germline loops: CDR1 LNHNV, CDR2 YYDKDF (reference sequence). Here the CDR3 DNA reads TGTGCCACCAGCTCTGCAACATTAGAGACCCAGTACTTC. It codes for CATSSATLETQYF. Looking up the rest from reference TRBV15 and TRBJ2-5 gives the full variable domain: DAMVIQNPRYQVTQFGKPVTLSCSQTLNHNVMYWYQQKSSQAPKLLFHYYDKDFNNEADTPDNFQSRRPNTSFCFLDIRSPGLGDTAMYLCATSSATLETQYFGPGTRLLVL.

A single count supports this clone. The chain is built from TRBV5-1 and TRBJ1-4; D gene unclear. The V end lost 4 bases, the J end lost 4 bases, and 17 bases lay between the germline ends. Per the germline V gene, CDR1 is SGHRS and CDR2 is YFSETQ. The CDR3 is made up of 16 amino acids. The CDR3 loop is CASSRDTAGINEKLFF. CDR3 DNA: TGCGCCAGCAGCCGTGATACTGCGGGGATTAATGAAAAACTGTTTTTT.

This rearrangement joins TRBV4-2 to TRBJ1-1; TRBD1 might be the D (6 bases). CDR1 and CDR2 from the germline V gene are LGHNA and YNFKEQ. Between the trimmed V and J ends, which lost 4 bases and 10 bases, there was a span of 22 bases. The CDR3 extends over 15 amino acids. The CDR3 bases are TGTGCCAGCAGCCCGTCTTGGGACAAGGTAGAGGTAGCTTTCTTT. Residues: CASSPSWDKVEVAFF.

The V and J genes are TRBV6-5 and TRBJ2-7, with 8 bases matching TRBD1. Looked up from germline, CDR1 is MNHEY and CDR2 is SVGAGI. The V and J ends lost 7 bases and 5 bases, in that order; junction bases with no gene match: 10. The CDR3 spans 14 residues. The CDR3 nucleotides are TGTGCCAGCATTCCAGGACAGGGTTGGCACGAGCAGTACTTC. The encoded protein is CASIPGQGWHEQYF.

In DNA, the CDR3 is TGTGCCAGTAGTTCCGAAGTATCAGGGTACGGCGGCTACACCTTC. Its translation: CASSSEVSGYGGYTF. The chain couples TRBV19 to TRBJ1-2; tentative D call: TRBD1 (5 bases). The CDR3 is 15 residues long. V lost 5 bases and J lost 8, with 21 bases in between. Germline lookup yields CDR1 LNHDA and CDR2 SQIVND (reference sequence).

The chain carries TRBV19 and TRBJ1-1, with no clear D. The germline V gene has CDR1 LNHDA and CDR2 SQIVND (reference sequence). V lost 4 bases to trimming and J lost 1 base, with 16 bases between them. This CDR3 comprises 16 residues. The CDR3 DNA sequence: TGTGCCAGTAGTAGCCCCCTCGGGGTCTCGAACACTGAAGCTTTCTTT. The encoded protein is CASSSPLGVSNTEAFF.

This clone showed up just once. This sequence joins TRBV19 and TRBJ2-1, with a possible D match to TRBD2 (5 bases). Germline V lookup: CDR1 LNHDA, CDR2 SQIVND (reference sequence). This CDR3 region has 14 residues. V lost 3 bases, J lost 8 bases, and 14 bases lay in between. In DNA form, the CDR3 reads TGTGCCAGTAGTATGCCCGGGGTTCTGGATGAGCAGTTCTTC. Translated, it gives CASSMPGVLDEQFF.

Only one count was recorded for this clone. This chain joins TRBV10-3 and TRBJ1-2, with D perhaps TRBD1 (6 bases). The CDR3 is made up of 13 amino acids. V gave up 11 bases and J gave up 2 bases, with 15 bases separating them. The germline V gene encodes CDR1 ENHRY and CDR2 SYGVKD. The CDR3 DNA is TGTGCCGCCGAAGGGGGAGCGAACTATGGCTACACCTTC. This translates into CAAEGGANYGYTF.

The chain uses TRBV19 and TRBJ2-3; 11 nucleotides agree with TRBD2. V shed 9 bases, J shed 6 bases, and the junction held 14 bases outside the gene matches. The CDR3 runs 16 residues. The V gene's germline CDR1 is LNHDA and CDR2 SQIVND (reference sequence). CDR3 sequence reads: CASREIAGGLMDTQYF. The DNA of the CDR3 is TGTGCCAGCAGGGAGATAGCGGGGGGGCTGATGGATACGCAGTATTTT.

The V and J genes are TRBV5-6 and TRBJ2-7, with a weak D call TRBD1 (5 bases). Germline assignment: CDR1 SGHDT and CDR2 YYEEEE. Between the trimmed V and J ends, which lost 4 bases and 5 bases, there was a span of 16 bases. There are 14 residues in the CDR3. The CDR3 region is CASSVNRRPHEQYF. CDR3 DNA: TGTGCCAGCAGCGTAAACAGGAGACCTCACGAGCAGTACTTC.

For the CDR3, the DNA is TGTGCCAGCAGCGCTGCCCCAGGTTCGCACAATGAGCAGTTCTTC. It yields the protein CASSAAPGSHNEQFF. The chain is built from TRBV9 and TRBJ2-1; D remains ambiguous. The CDR3 is 15 residues long. Germline V gives CDR1 SGDLS, CDR2 YYNGEE. The ends were cut back, 3 bases at V and 5 bases at J, with 15 bases in the middle. The full variable domain, in which reference TRBV9 and TRBJ2-1 provide the parts outside the CDR3, is DSGVTQTPKHLITATGQRVTLRCSPRSGDLSVYWYQQSLDQGLQFLIQYYNGEERAKGNILERFSAQQFPDLHSELNLSSLELGDSALYFCASSAAPGSHNEQFFGPGTRLTVL.

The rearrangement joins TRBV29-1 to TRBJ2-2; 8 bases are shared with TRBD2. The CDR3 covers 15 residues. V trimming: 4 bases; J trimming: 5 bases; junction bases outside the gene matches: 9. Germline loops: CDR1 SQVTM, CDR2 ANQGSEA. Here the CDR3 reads CSVAIGTRQTGELFF. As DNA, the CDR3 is TGCAGCGTTGCAATAGGGACTAGACAGACCGGGGAGCTGTTTTTT.

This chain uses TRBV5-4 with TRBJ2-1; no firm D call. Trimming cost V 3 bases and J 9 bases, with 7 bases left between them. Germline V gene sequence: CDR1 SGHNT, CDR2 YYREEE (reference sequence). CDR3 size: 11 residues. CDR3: CASSYTGEQFF. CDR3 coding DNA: TGTGCCAGCAGCTACACGGGTGAGCAGTTCTTC.

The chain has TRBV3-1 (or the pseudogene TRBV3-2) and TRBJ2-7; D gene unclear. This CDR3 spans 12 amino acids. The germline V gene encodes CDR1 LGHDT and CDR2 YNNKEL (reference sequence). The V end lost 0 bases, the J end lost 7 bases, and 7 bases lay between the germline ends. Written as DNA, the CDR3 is TGTGCCAGCAGCCAAGAGGCCAGGGAGCAGTACTTC. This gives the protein CASSQEAREQYF.

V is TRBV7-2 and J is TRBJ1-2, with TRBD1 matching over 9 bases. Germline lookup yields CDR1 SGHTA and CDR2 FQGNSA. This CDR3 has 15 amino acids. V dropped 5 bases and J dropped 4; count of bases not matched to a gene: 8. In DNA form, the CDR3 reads TGTGCCAGCAGCCCGGCGACAGGGGGTTCCTATGGCTACACCTTC. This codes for CASSPATGGSYGYTF.

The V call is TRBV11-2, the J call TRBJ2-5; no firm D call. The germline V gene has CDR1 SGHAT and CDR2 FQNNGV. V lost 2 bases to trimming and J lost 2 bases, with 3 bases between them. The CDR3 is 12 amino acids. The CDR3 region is CASSLQQETQYF. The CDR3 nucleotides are TGTGCCAGCAGCTTACAGCAAGAGACCCAGTACTTC.

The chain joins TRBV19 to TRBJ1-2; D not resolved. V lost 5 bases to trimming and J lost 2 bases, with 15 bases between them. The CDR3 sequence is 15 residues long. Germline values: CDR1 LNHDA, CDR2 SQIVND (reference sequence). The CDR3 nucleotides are TGTGCCAGTAGTCTCTCCCCCGAGTGGAACTATGGCTACACCTTC. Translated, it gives CASSLSPEWNYGYTF.